This TCR beta chain was obtained from a study of PD-L1 blockade in urothelial cancer. In the study overall: The patients had undergone anywhere from 0 to 3 prior chemotherapy regimens. Blood yielded a median of around 150,000 T cells per sample.

Produced via immunoSEQ multiplex PCR; TCRdb's table is partial and in-frame only. The sample consists of tens of thousands of clones, 88% of them appearing once. V shed 5 bases and J 1 base; nucleotides not matched to a gene: 8. Per the germline V gene, CDR1 is SEHNR and CDR2 is FQNEAQ (reference sequence). The CDR3 has 15 residues. The time point was: peripheral blood 6 weeks after treatment start. This chain uses TRBV7-9 with TRBJ2-7; 7 bases align to TRBD2. This specimen consisted of PBMCs, obtained around atezolizumab (anti-PD-L1) treatment. The sequence derives from a man in his 60s with urothelial cancer. CDR3 nucleotide sequence: TGTGCCAGCAGCCACGGACTAGTCGGGTCCTACGAGCAGTACTTC. Protein: CASSHGLVGSYEQYF.